A selection of T cell receptor beta chains follows, all from one sample in a study of vaccination and CD4 T cells after COVID-19. TCRdb independently ran MiXCR on the PCR reads; one entry per CDR3 protein. The data contain more than 10,000 distinct CDR3 sequences, 25% to 30% of them singletons. No antigen has been assigned to these receptors. The source was CD4+ T cells from blood, cultured in vitro, collected before SARS-CoV-2 vaccination. Receptor source: a human donor who received a COVID-19 vaccine. Both conserved end residues are part of each CDR3. The order of the fields is J gene, D gene, clone size, V gene, CDR3 protein, CDR3 DNA. The D gene is left open where the match is weak. A row's size may be missing; if present it is once, few, many or a size class.

J gene: TRBJ2-2; D gene: NA; clone size: NA; V gene: TRBV19; CDR3 protein: CASSWGGTNTGELFF; CDR3 DNA: TGTGCCAGTTCGTGGGGCGGAACGAACACCGGGGAGCTGTTTTTT
J gene: TRBJ2-5; D gene: TRBD2; clone size: NA; V gene: TRBV9; CDR3 protein: CASSVIGGGLQETQYF; CDR3 DNA: TGTGCCAGCAGCGTAATTGGCGGGGGGCTCCAAGAGACCCAGTACTTC
J gene: TRBJ1-5; D gene: NA; clone size: NA; V gene: TRBV7-9; CDR3 protein: CASSSLAGSDQPQHF; CDR3 DNA: TGTGCCAGCAGCTCTTTGGCAGGGAGTGATCAGCCCCAGCATTTT
J gene: TRBJ1-3; D gene: NA; clone size: NA; V gene: TRBV19; CDR3 protein: CASSVGARATIYF; CDR3 DNA: TGTGCCAGTAGCGTTGGGGCCCGCGCCACCATATATTTT
J gene: TRBJ2-5; D gene: TRBD1; clone size: NA; V gene: TRBV7-9; CDR3 protein: CASSWWTGLGETQYF; CDR3 DNA: TGTGCCAGCAGCTGGTGGACAGGGTTAGGCGAGACCCAGTACTTC
J gene: TRBJ1-4; D gene: NA; clone size: once; V gene: TRBV6-4; CDR3 protein: CASSDVETGGYRTNEKLFF; CDR3 DNA: TGTGCCAGCAGTGACGTAGAAACAGGTGGTTATCGAACTAATGAAAAACTGTTTTTT
J gene: TRBJ2-3; D gene: NA; clone size: NA; V gene: TRBV14; CDR3 protein: CASSQDVADTQYF; CDR3 DNA: TGTGCCAGCAGCCAAGATGTAGCAGATACGCAGTATTTT
J gene: TRBJ2-2; D gene: TRBD2; clone size: few; V gene: TRBV7-8; CDR3 protein: CASSASPGLAGGTGELFF; CDR3 DNA: TGTGCCAGCAGCGCTAGTCCGGGACTAGCGGGGGGTACCGGGGAGCTGTTTTTT
J gene: TRBJ2-7; D gene: NA; clone size: few; V gene: TRBV27; CDR3 protein: CASSLGRPVDYEQYF; CDR3 DNA: TGTGCCAGCAGTTTGGGCCGGCCTGTAGACTACGAGCAGTACTTC
J gene: TRBJ2-7; D gene: NA; clone size: NA; V gene: TRBV10-1; CDR3 protein: CASSVQGGYEQYF; CDR3 DNA: TGCGCCAGCAGTGTACAGGGAGGCTACGAGCAGTACTTC
J gene: TRBJ1-4; D gene: NA; clone size: NA; V gene: TRBV6-5; CDR3 protein: CASSYARRGEGNEKLFF; CDR3 DNA: TGTGCCAGCAGTTACGCTCGTCGGGGGGAGGGTAATGAAAAACTGTTTTTT
J gene: TRBJ2-7; D gene: NA; clone size: NA; V gene: TRBV20-1; CDR3 protein: CSASRGAGNYEQYF; CDR3 DNA: TGCAGTGCTAGTCGGGGGGCCGGAAATTACGAGCAGTACTTC
J gene: TRBJ2-2; D gene: TRBD1; clone size: NA; V gene: TRBV6-2/TRBV6-3; CDR3 protein: CASSYSTGSTGELFF; CDR3 DNA: TGTGCCAGCAGTTACTCGACAGGGAGCACCGGGGAGCTGTTTTTT
J gene: TRBJ2-3; D gene: NA; clone size: few; V gene: TRBV21-1; CDR3 protein: CASSAPDRGRADTQYF; CDR3 DNA: TGTGCCAGCAGCGCCCCGGACAGGGGGCGCGCAGATACGCAGTATTTT
J gene: TRBJ1-2; D gene: NA; clone size: medium-sized; V gene: TRBV19; CDR3 protein: CASSSQALQGSGSYTF; CDR3 DNA: TGTGCCAGTAGTTCCCAGGCCTTACAGGGAAGTGGTAGCTACACCTTC
J gene: TRBJ1-2; D gene: NA; clone size: NA; V gene: TRBV12-3/TRBV12-4; CDR3 protein: CASSLPTSNYGYTF; CDR3 DNA: TGTGCCAGCAGTTTGCCAACATCAAACTATGGCTACACCTTC
J gene: TRBJ2-3; D gene: TRBD2; clone size: NA; V gene: TRBV18; CDR3 protein: CASSPPGLAGDTQYF; CDR3 DNA: TGTGCCAGCTCACCTCCGGGACTAGCAGGAGATACGCAGTATTTT
J gene: TRBJ2-3; D gene: TRBD2; clone size: few; V gene: TRBV27; CDR3 protein: CASSLSLPGLAGRGDTQYF; CDR3 DNA: TGTGCCAGCAGTTTATCGCTACCGGGACTAGCGGGGAGAGGAGATACGCAGTATTTT
J gene: TRBJ2-7; D gene: TRBD1; clone size: NA; V gene: TRBV4-2; CDR3 protein: CASSQDPQGAHEQYF; CDR3 DNA: TGTGCCAGCAGCCAAGATCCGCAGGGGGCCCACGAGCAGTACTTC
J gene: TRBJ1-2; D gene: NA; clone size: medium-sized; V gene: TRBV2; CDR3 protein: CASSAGGNGYTF; CDR3 DNA: TGTGCCAGCAGTGCAGGCGGCAATGGCTACACCTTC
J gene: TRBJ2-5; D gene: NA; clone size: few; V gene: TRBV6-2/TRBV6-3; CDR3 protein: CASSPSRGQETQYF; CDR3 DNA: TGTGCCAGCAGCCCATCGCGGGGGCAGGAGACCCAGTACTTC
J gene: TRBJ1-5; D gene: NA; clone size: few; V gene: TRBV2; CDR3 protein: CASSPDGQINQPQHF; CDR3 DNA: TGTGCCAGCAGCCCTGATGGACAGATCAATCAGCCCCAGCATTTT
J gene: TRBJ1-5; D gene: NA; clone size: NA; V gene: TRBV6-5; CDR3 protein: CASSYTYSNQPQHF; CDR3 DNA: TGTGCCAGCAGTTACACCTACAGCAATCAGCCCCAGCATTTT
J gene: TRBJ2-5; D gene: TRBD2; clone size: once; V gene: TRBV5-5; CDR3 protein: CASSPSVAGQQETQYF; CDR3 DNA: TGTGCCAGCAGCCCCTCGGTAGCGGGCCAACAAGAGACCCAGTACTTC
J gene: TRBJ1-1; D gene: TRBD1; clone size: few; V gene: TRBV27; CDR3 protein: CASSRHFRDRVTEAFF; CDR3 DNA: TGTGCCAGCAGCCGACACTTCCGGGACAGGGTCACTGAAGCTTTCTTT
J gene: TRBJ1-3; D gene: NA; clone size: few; V gene: TRBV5-1; CDR3 protein: CASSLITGFSGNTIYF; CDR3 DNA: TGCGCCAGCAGCTTAATTACAGGGTTCTCTGGAAACACCATATATTTT
J gene: TRBJ1-1; D gene: TRBD1; clone size: NA; V gene: TRBV5-4; CDR3 protein: CASRAGTGNPNTEAFF; CDR3 DNA: TGTGCCAGCAGAGCCGGGACAGGGAATCCGAACACTGAAGCTTTCTTT
J gene: TRBJ1-6; D gene: TRBD1; clone size: medium-sized; V gene: TRBV7-9; CDR3 protein: CASSFRDRGSPLHF; CDR3 DNA: TGTGCCAGCAGCTTCCGGGACAGGGGGTCACCCCTCCACTTT
J gene: TRBJ2-5; D gene: TRBD1; clone size: few; V gene: TRBV20-1; CDR3 protein: CSATDRGFETQYF; CDR3 DNA: TGCAGTGCTACGGACAGGGGTTTTGAGACCCAGTACTTC
J gene: TRBJ1-2; D gene: TRBD1; clone size: few; V gene: TRBV27; CDR3 protein: CASSLRAGGNYGYTF; CDR3 DNA: TGTGCCAGCAGTTTAAGGGCAGGGGGCAACTATGGCTACACCTTC
J gene: TRBJ1-1; D gene: TRBD1; clone size: NA; V gene: TRBV10-3; CDR3 protein: CAISRDRERTEAFF; CDR3 DNA: TGTGCCATCAGCCGGGACAGGGAACGCACTGAAGCTTTCTTT
J gene: TRBJ1-4; D gene: NA; clone size: few; V gene: TRBV20-1; CDR3 protein: CSAIGRVGEKLFF; CDR3 DNA: TGCAGTGCTATTGGGAGAGTAGGGGAAAAACTGTTTTTT
J gene: TRBJ2-7; D gene: TRBD2; clone size: NA; V gene: TRBV9; CDR3 protein: CASSVAAGTSGGHEQYF; CDR3 DNA: TGTGCCAGCAGCGTAGCTGCCGGGACTAGCGGGGGCCACGAGCAGTACTTC
J gene: TRBJ1-4; D gene: TRBD1; clone size: few; V gene: TRBV19; CDR3 protein: CASTGGQAGEKLFF; CDR3 DNA: TGTGCCAGTACCGGCGGACAGGCCGGTGAAAAACTGTTTTTT
J gene: TRBJ2-2; D gene: NA; clone size: NA; V gene: TRBV15; CDR3 protein: CATSRERGPSRNTGELFF; CDR3 DNA: TGTGCCACCAGCAGAGAAAGGGGACCCTCTCGTAACACCGGGGAGCTGTTTTTT
J gene: TRBJ2-3; D gene: NA; clone size: NA; V gene: TRBV11-3; CDR3 protein: CASSLEVADTQYF; CDR3 DNA: TGTGCCAGCAGCTTAGAAGTTGCAGATACGCAGTATTTT
J gene: TRBJ2-5; D gene: NA; clone size: NA; V gene: TRBV12-3/TRBV12-4; CDR3 protein: CASSSPQETQYF; CDR3 DNA: TGTGCCAGCAGTTCCCCCCAAGAGACCCAGTACTTC
J gene: TRBJ1-6; D gene: NA; clone size: NA; V gene: TRBV19; CDR3 protein: CASLESWNSPLHF; CDR3 DNA: TGTGCCAGCCTAGAGAGTTGGAATTCACCCCTCCACTTT
J gene: TRBJ2-3; D gene: TRBD2; clone size: medium-sized; V gene: TRBV27; CDR3 protein: CASSLGGDTQYF; CDR3 DNA: TGTGCCAGCAGTCTGGGGGGGGATACGCAGTATTTT
J gene: TRBJ1-2; D gene: TRBD1; clone size: NA; V gene: TRBV2; CDR3 protein: CASSERRDSNGYTF; CDR3 DNA: TGTGCCAGCAGTGAACGCCGGGACAGCAATGGCTACACCTTC
J gene: TRBJ1-2; D gene: NA; clone size: few; V gene: TRBV12-5; CDR3 protein: CASGLVGRGSNYGYTF; CDR3 DNA: TGTGCTAGTGGTTTGGTAGGTCGGGGTTCTAACTATGGCTACACCTTC
J gene: TRBJ1-2; D gene: NA; clone size: NA; V gene: TRBV5-4; CDR3 protein: CASSLGQLQFYGYTF; CDR3 DNA: TGTGCCAGCAGCTTGGGACAGCTTCAATTCTATGGCTACACCTTC
J gene: TRBJ2-5; D gene: NA; clone size: NA; V gene: TRBV11-2; CDR3 protein: CASNLEGGGLETQYF; CDR3 DNA: TGTGCCAGCAACCTAGAGGGGGGCGGATTGGAGACCCAGTACTTC
J gene: TRBJ2-7; D gene: NA; clone size: NA; V gene: TRBV6-1; CDR3 protein: CASSPQQGGGGEQYF; CDR3 DNA: TGTGCCAGCAGTCCTCAACAGGGGGGGGGCGGCGAGCAGTACTTC